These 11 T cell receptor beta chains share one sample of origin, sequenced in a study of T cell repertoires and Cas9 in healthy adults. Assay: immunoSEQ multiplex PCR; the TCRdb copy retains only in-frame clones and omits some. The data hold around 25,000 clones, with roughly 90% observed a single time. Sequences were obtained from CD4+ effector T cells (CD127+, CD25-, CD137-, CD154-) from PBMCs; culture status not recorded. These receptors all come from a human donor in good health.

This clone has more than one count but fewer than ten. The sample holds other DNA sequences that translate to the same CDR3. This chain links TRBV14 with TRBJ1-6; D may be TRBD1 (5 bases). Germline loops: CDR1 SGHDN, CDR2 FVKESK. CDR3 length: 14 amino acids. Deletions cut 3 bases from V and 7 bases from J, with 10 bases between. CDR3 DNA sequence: TGTGCCAGCAGCCAGGGCAGGGAAAATTCACCCCTCCACTTT. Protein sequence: CASSQGRENSPLHF. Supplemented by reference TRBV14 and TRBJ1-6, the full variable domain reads EAGVTQFPSHSVIEKGQTVTLRCDPISGHDNLYWYRRVMGKEIKFLLHFVKESKQDESGMPNNRFLAERTGGTYSTLKVQPAELEDSGVYFCASSQGRENSPLHFGNGTRLTVT.

CDR3 DNA sequence: TGTGCCAGCAGCTTGGCAGCCATCTCTGGAAACACCATATATTTT. This encodes CASSLAAISGNTIYF. The chain employs TRBV7-9 and TRBJ1-3; D unresolved. Germline-derived CDR1 and CDR2 are SEHNR and FQNEAQ (reference sequence). V dropped 3 bases and J dropped 0 bases, with 9 bases sitting between them. CDR3 length: 15 amino acids.

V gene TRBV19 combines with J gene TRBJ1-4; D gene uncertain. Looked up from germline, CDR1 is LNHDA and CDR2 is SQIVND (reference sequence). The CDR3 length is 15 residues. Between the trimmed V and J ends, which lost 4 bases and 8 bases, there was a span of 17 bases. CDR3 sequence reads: CASSTPASETEKLFF. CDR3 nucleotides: TGTGCCAGTAGTACTCCCGCGTCAGAAACCGAAAAACTGTTTTTT.

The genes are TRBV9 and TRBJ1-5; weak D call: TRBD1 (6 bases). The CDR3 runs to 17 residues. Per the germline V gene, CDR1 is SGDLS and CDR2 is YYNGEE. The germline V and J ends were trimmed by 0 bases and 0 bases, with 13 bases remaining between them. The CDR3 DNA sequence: TGTGCCAGCAGCGTAGCACAGGGCCCTTATAGCAATCAGCCCCAGCATTTT. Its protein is CASSVAQGPYSNQPQHF.

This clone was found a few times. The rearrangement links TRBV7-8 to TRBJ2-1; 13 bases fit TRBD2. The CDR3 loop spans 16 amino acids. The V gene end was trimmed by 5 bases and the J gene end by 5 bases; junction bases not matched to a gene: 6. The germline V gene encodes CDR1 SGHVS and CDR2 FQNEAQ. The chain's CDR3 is CASSPRTSGGDNEQFF. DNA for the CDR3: TGTGCCAGCAGCCCAAGGACTAGCGGGGGAGACAATGAGCAGTTCTTC. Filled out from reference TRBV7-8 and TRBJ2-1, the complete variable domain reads GAGVSQSPRYKVAKRGQDVALRCDPISGHVSLFWYQQALGQGPEFLTYFQNEAQLDKSGLPSDRFFAERPEGSVSTLKIQRTQQEDSAVYLCASSPRTSGGDNEQFFGPGTRLTVL.

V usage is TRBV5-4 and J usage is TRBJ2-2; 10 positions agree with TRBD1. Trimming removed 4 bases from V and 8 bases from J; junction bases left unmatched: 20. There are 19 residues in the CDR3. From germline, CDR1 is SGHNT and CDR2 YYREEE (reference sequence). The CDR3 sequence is CASSPGTGATSALLGELFF. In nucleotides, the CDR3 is TGTGCCAGCAGCCCCGGGACAGGGGCTACGTCAGCCTTGTTAGGGGAGCTGTTTTTT.

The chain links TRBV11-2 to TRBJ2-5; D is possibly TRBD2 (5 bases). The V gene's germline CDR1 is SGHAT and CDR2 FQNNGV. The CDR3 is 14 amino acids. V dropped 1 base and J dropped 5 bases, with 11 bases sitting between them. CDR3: CASSLVAGGETQYF. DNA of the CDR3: TGTGCCAGCAGCTTAGTCGCAGGCGGGGAGACCCAGTACTTC.

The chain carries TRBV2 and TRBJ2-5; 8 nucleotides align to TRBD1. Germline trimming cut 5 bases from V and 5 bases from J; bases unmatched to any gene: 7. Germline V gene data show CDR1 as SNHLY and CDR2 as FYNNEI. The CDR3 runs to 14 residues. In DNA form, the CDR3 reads TGTGCCAGCAGTCTGGGACAGGAGTGGGAGACCCAGTACTTC. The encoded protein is CASSLGQEWETQYF. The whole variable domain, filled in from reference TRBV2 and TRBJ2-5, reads EPEVTQTPSHQVTQMGQEVILRCVPISNHLYFYWYRQILGQKVEFLVSFYNNEISEKSEIFDDQFSVERPDGSNFTLKIRSTKLEDSAMYFCASSLGQEWETQYFGPGTRLLVL.

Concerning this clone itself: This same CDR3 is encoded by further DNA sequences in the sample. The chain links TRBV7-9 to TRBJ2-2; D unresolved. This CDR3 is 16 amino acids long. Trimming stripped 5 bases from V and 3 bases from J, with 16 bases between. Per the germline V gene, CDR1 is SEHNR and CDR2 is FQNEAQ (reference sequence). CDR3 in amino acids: CASSPRYGQDTGELFF. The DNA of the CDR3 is TGTGCCAGCAGCCCCCGTTACGGTCAGGACACCGGGGAGCTGTTTTTT.

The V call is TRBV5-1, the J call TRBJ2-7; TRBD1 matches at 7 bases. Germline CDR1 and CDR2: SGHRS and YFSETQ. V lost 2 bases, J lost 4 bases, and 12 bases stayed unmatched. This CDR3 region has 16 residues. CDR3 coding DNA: TGCGCCAGCAGCTTTGTACCCCGGGACAGCCCATACGAGCAGTACTTC. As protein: CASSFVPRDSPYEQYF.

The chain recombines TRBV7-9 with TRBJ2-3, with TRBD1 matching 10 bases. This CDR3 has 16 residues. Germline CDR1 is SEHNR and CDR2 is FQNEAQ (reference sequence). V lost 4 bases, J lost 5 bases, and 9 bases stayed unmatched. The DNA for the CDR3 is TGTGCCAGCAGCTACCGGGACAGGGGTGAAGGAGATACGCAGTATTTT. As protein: CASSYRDRGEGDTQYF.